One and the same sample provided the 21 T cell receptor beta chains below, sequenced in a study of radiotherapy plus CTLA-4 blockade in lung cancer. The table came from immunoSEQ multiplex PCR; TCRdb's copy has only in-frame clones and leaves some out. The data hold 35,000 to 45,000 clones, with roughly 67% observed a single time. This specimen was peripheral blood, taken from a patient treated with radiotherapy plus ipilimumab. All receptors derive from a human donor with non-small cell lung cancer who had a partial response to radiotherapy plus ipilimumab.

The chain is built from TRBV14 and TRBJ2-1; tentatively, D is TRBD2 (6 bases). The germline gives CDR1 SGHDN, CDR2 FVKESK. The V and J ends lost 4 bases and 9 bases respectively, with 13 bases between them. CDR3 length equals 13 residues. CDR3 DNA sequence: TGTGCCAGCAGCCCAGCCGGGGGTTCTGAGCAGTTCTTC. This codes for CASSPAGGSEQFF.

The V and J genes are TRBV9 and TRBJ2-5, with 9 positions matching TRBD2. Germline CDR1 is SGDLS and CDR2 is YYNGEE. The CDR3 contains 15 residues. The V segment lost 2 bases and the J segment 1 base; nucleotides outside the gene matches: 3. Here the CDR3 reads CASSVSGGSQETQYF. The CDR3 DNA is TGTGCCAGCAGCGTTAGCGGGGGATCCCAAGAGACCCAGTACTTC.

This clone occurred a few times. The CDR3 DNA reads TGTGCCATCAGGGGACAGGGGACTGAAGCTTTCTTT. Its translation is CAIRGQGTEAFF. The V gene is TRBV10-3, the J gene TRBJ1-1; 10 bases fit TRBD1. The CDR3 runs to 12 residues. The J segment lost 5 bases and the V segment lost 6 bases, leaving 0 bases of the junction unmatched. CDR1 and CDR2 (germline): ENHRY, SYGVKD.

This clone was detected only a few times. V usage is TRBV7-2 and J usage is TRBJ1-2; a weak D match, TRBD1 (5 bases). The CDR3 has 14 amino acids. V lost 2 bases and J 2 bases, leaving 9 bases between the germline ends. Germline-derived CDR1 and CDR2 are SGHTA and FQGNSA. CDR3 in DNA: TGTGCCAGCAGCTTAAGACAGTTGAACTATGGCTACACCTTC. As protein: CASSLRQLNYGYTF.

This clone came up a few times. CDR3 sequence: CASSISPYQPQHF. The DNA for the CDR3 is TGTGCCAGTAGTATCAGTCCTTATCAGCCCCAGCATTTT. V usage is TRBV19 and J usage is TRBJ1-5, with D uncertain. V was clipped by 3 bases and J by 5 bases, with 8 bases between them. The CDR3 sequence is 13 residues long. Germline-derived CDR1 and CDR2 are LNHDA and SQIVND (reference sequence).

The chain has TRBV19 and TRBJ2-2, with D possibly being TRBD1 (6 bases). Trimming took off 6 bases at V and 2 bases at J, with 16 bases between the two ends. Germline-derived CDR1 and CDR2 are LNHDA and SQIVND (reference sequence). The CDR3 covers 16 residues. CDR3 region: CASRPGHGINTGELFF. DNA for the CDR3: TGTGCCAGTAGGCCGGGACACGGAATAAACACCGGGGAGCTGTTTTTT.

In this sample, this clone turned up a few times. The chain couples TRBV6-5 to TRBJ2-3, with D hard to call. The CDR3 consists of 14 residues. Between the trimmed V and J ends, which lost 5 bases and 6 bases, there was a span of 15 bases. Germline V lookup: CDR1 MNHEY, CDR2 SVGAGI. The CDR3 region has the DNA TGTGCCAGCAGTGATCTCATAGCAATGGATACGCAGTATTTT. Its protein is CASSDLIAMDTQYF.

The CDR3: CASTPLVLAGMNTQYF. The CDR3, as DNA: TGTGCCAGCACCCCGCTAGTCCTAGCGGGGATGAATACGCAGTATTTT. This rearrangement joins TRBV5-6 to TRBJ2-3; 9 nucleotides line up with TRBD2. The J segment lost 7 bases and the V segment lost 6 bases, leaving 15 bases of the junction unmatched. The CDR3 loop spans 16 amino acids. Per the germline V gene, CDR1 is SGHDT and CDR2 is YYEEEE.

The chain joins TRBV5-1 to TRBJ2-7, with D maybe TRBD1 (5 bases). This CDR3 has 14 amino acids. Per the germline V gene, CDR1 is SGHRS and CDR2 is YFSETQ. Trimming stripped 7 bases from V and 0 bases from J, with 14 bases between. CDR3 nucleotide sequence: TGCGCCAGCGGCCCCACAGGTAGCTCCTACGAGCAGTACTTC. It yields the protein CASGPTGSSYEQYF.

As regards this clone: Compared with germline, one end of the junction differs, possibly owing to a read error. CDR3 nucleotide sequence: TGCGCCAGCAGCCAAGATGGTCTCGGGGCAGGGGGACAGCCCCAGCATTTT. Amino acid sequence: CASSQDGLGAGGQPQHF. The genes are TRBV5-4 and TRBJ1-5, with 7 positions matching TRBD1. The germline gives CDR1 SGHNT, CDR2 YYREEE (reference sequence). CDR3 length equals 17 residues.

In DNA, the CDR3 is TGTGCCACCACTAGCGGATACACAGATACGCAGTATTTT. This codes for CATTSGYTDTQYF. The chain couples TRBV7-2 to TRBJ2-3; 8 bases map to TRBD2. Per germline, CDR1 SGHTA and CDR2 FQGNSA. The CDR3 length is 13 residues. With 10 bases clipped from V and 2 bases from J, the junction kept 5 bases outside the gene matches.

The rearrangement uses TRBV6-1 and TRBJ1-2; D is perhaps TRBD1 (6 bases). Germline CDR1 MNHNS, CDR2 SASEGT. The CDR3 is 14 residues long. V lost 7 bases and J 6 bases, leaving 18 bases between the germline ends. The CDR3 sequence is CASNVGGVGDGYTF. In nucleotides, the CDR3 is TGTGCCAGCAACGTAGGGGGAGTCGGAGATGGCTACACCTTC.

This clone is a singleton in its sample. The chain combines TRBV6-1 with TRBJ2-7; the match to TRBD2 covers 11 bases. V dropped 0 bases and J dropped 4; count of bases not matched to a gene: 8. From germline, CDR1 is MNHNS and CDR2 SASEGT. There are 17 residues in the CDR3. The CDR3 protein is CASSEAPTSGSQYEQYF. In DNA, the CDR3 is TGTGCCAGCAGTGAAGCCCCAACTAGCGGGAGCCAATACGAGCAGTACTTC.

The sample holds a few counts of this clone. The chain combines TRBV10-2 with TRBJ1-1, with 8 bases fitting TRBD1. The germline CDR1 and CDR2 sequences are WSHSY and SAAADI. V shed 6 bases and J 3 bases; nucleotides not matched to a gene: 3. This CDR3 region has 13 residues. This CDR3 is CASRQGGYTEAFF. In nucleotides, the CDR3 is TGCGCCAGCAGACAGGGGGGCTACACTGAAGCTTTCTTT.

The chain employs TRBV15 and TRBJ2-5; D gene uncertain. CDR1 is LNHNV and CDR2 is YYDKDF in the germline V gene (reference sequence). The CDR3 covers 13 residues. V was trimmed by 5 bases and J by 1 base, leaving 8 bases between them. The CDR3: CATSGQSQETQYF. The CDR3 region has the DNA TGTGCCACCAGCGGGCAGAGCCAAGAGACCCAGTACTTC.

This chain connects TRBV27 to TRBJ2-5, with 7 nucleotides matching TRBD1. The germline CDR1 and CDR2 sequences are MNHEY and SMNVEV (reference sequence). V shed 5 bases and J 5 bases; nucleotides not matched to a gene: 11. The CDR3 runs 15 residues. CDR3 DNA sequence: TGTGCCAGCAGTCCAGACAGGGAGCGGCAGGAGACCCAGTACTTC. It codes for CASSPDRERQETQYF.

A few counts support this clone. Other nucleotide sequences from this sample produce the same CDR3. The chain couples TRBV19 to TRBJ1-5; D gene uncertain. V was pared by 0 bases and J by 5 bases, with 5 bases between. Germline V gene sequence: CDR1 LNHDA, CDR2 SQIVND (reference sequence). The CDR3 is 13 amino acids. The CDR3 here is CASSIDRDQPQHF. The DNA for the CDR3 is TGTGCCAGTAGTATAGATCGGGATCAGCCCCAGCATTTT.

This CDR3 is CASSGLDNSPLHF. As DNA, the CDR3 is TGTGCCAGCAGCGGACTTGATAATTCACCCCTCCACTTT. The V call is TRBV6-1, the J call TRBJ1-6; unclear D gene. V lost 6 bases to trimming and J lost 5 bases, with 8 bases between them. Germline lookup yields CDR1 MNHNS and CDR2 SASEGT. CDR3 length equals 13 residues.

The J gene is TRBJ2-7, the V gene TRBV5-1; 8 bases are a match to TRBD1. J was trimmed by 0 bases and V by 5 bases; bases with no gene match: 7. Germline lookup yields CDR1 SGHRS and CDR2 YFSETQ. The CDR3 sequence is 15 residues long. In DNA, the CDR3 is TGCGCCAGCAGAGCTAGGCAGGGGGCCTCCTACGAGCAGTACTTC. Its protein is CASRARQGASYEQYF.

The gene calls are TRBV4-3 and TRBJ1-4; D possibly corresponds to TRBD1 (6 bases). The CDR3 covers 16 residues. The ends were cut back, 0 bases at V and 8 bases at J, with 16 bases in the middle. Germline CDR1 and CDR2: LGHNA and YSLEER. CDR3 sequence: CASSQDGTFPKEKLFF. For the CDR3, the DNA is TGCGCCAGCAGCCAAGATGGGACATTTCCAAAAGAAAAACTGTTTTTT.

The genes are TRBV19 and TRBJ1-2; 9 bases are a match to TRBD1. V trimming: 6 bases; J trimming: 0 bases; junction bases outside the gene matches: 8. This CDR3 region has 16 residues. CDR1 and CDR2 from the germline V gene are LNHDA and SQIVND (reference sequence). DNA of the CDR3: TGTGCCAGTAGCCCCGGGACAGGGTGGACTAACTATGGCTACACCTTC. Protein sequence: CASSPGTGWTNYGYTF. The entire variable domain, with the rest obtained from reference TRBV19 and TRBJ1-2, is as follows: DGGITQSPKYLFRKEGQNVTLSCEQNLNHDAMYWYRQDPGQGLRLIYYSQIVNDFQKGDIAEGYSVSREKKESFPLTVTSAQKNPTAFYLCASSPGTGWTNYGYTFGSGTRLTVV.